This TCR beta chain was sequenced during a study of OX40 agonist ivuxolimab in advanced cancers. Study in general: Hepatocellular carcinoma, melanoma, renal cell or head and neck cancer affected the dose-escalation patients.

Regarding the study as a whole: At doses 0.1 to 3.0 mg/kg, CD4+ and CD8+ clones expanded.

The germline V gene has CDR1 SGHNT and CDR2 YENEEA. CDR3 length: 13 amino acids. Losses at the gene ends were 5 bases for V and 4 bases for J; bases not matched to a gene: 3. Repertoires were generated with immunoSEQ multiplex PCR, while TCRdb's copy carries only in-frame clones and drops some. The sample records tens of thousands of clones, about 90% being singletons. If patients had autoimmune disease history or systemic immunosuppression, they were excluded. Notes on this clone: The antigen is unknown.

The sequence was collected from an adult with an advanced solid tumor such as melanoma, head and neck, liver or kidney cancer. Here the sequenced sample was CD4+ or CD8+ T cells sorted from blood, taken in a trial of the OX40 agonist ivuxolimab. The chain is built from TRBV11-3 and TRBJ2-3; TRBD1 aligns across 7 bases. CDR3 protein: CASSADRADTQYF. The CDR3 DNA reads TGTGCCAGCAGCGCCGACAGGGCAGATACGCAGTATTTT.